The rows below give T cell receptor beta chains drawn from one sample of a study of cytomegalovirus exposure and HLA in healthy donors. Assay: immunoSEQ multiplex PCR; the TCRdb copy retains only in-frame clones and omits some. The sample records 90,000 to 150,000 clones, 70% to 80% being singletons. The sequencing sample was made of PBMCs. The receptors stem from a middle-aged man in good health and CMV-seropositive. CDR3s include the opening cysteine and the closing phenylalanine or tryptophan.

cdr3_length | j_call | v_call | cdr3_aa
14 | TRBJ2-5 | TRBV10-3 | CAIRARGNQETQYF
14 | TRBJ2-7 | TRBV5-8 | CASSHGQVTYEQYF
15 | TRBJ2-5 | TRBV28 | CASSFGLAGMETQYF
14 | TRBJ2-7 | TRBV11-1 | CASSPRTSGYEQYF
15 | TRBJ1-1 | TRBV18 | CASSPPAQANTEAFF
15 | TRBJ1-5 | TRBV5-1 | CASSMTGASNQPQHF
12 | TRBJ1-2 | TRBV7-2 | CASSPRGYGYTF
14 | TRBJ1-4 | TRBV19 | CASSIGGTGEKLFF
17 | TRBJ2-6 | TRBV5-4 | CASSLASRLSGANVLTF
13 | TRBJ1-1 | TRBV29-1 | CSVEDPRNTEAFF
14 | TRBJ2-7 | TRBV7-6 | CASSLGGTSYEQYF
17 | TRBJ2-1 | TRBV7-9 | CASSLGIAGEYHNEQFF
11 | TRBJ2-1 | TRBV6-1 | CASSGYKEQFF
12 | TRBJ1-2 | TRBV28 | CASSGHFYGYTF
18 | TRBJ2-7 | TRBV7-2 | CASSFSGTSGVYSYEQYF
12 | TRBJ2-7 | TRBV29-1 | CSARTSDYEQYF
15 | TRBJ1-2 | TRBV7-2 | CASSNTDRGHYGYTF
15 | TRBJ2-5 | TRBV4-3 | CASSQDRDSQETQYF
15 | TRBJ2-3 | TRBV5-1 | CASSFGGGAPDTQYF
13 | TRBJ2-7 | TRBV7-2 | CASSLSPSYEQYF
16 | TRBJ2-5 | TRBV18 | CASSPTGGPLQETQYF
13 | TRBJ2-1 | TRBV4-1 | CASSRGADNEQFF